This T cell receptor beta chain was identified during a study of control samples from healthy donors and cancer patients. The CDR3 totals 15 residues. The germline V gene encodes CDR1 LNHDA and CDR2 SQIVND (reference sequence). V lost 1 base and J 3 bases, leaving 9 bases between the germline ends. Sequencing was performed with immunoSEQ multiplex PCR; in TCRdb, only in-frame clones are kept and a portion is missing. The sample lists some 140,000 clones, around nine tenths occurring once. This sequence originates from a woman aged 25 to 39 in good health. The V gene is TRBV19, the J gene TRBJ2-2, with a possible D match to TRBD1 (5 bases). The sample comprised blood. The CDR3 reads CASSIGQGYTGELFF. The CDR3 nucleotides read TGTGCCAGTAGTATAGGGCAGGGATACACCGGGGAGCTGTTTTTT.